The clone carrying this T cell receptor beta chain came up many times. Its antigen is unknown. This record belongs to a study of shared clonotypes between healthy human individuals. Background on the study: Samples came from two female and a few male donors aged 18 to 49. Per-donor plates numbered three CD4 naive, three CD4 memory, two CD8 naive and one CD8 memory.

Losses at the gene ends were 5 bases for V and 6 bases for J; bases not matched to a gene: 4. This CDR3 contains 14 residues. Germline loops: CDR1 MNHEY, CDR2 SVGAGI. Study results and limitations: Incompleteness in sorted-subset sequencing, despite large depth, was shown by rarefaction.

Samples underwent the assay at deep level. Sequenced by immunoSEQ multiplex PCR; TCRdb stores in-frame clones only, minus some. The sample holds roughly 1,000,000 clones, about 80% seen once. This rearrangement joins TRBV6-5 to TRBJ1-1; 12 bases are a match to TRBD1. Sequenced material: memory CD4+ T cells from PBMCs. Indicated subset: CD45RA-negative fraction. This TCR came from a man aged 18 to 29 in good health. Some clones in this sample may be carry-over from other donors' samples. In nucleotides, the CDR3 is TGTGCCAGCAGTGAGGGACAGGGGGCCGCTGAAGCTTTCTTT. Protein product: CASSEGQGAAEAFF.